The 29 T cell receptor beta chains in this list originate from one sample, sequenced in a study of PD-L1 blockade in urothelial cancer. Using immunoSEQ multiplex PCR, the repertoire was profiled, and TCRdb retains in-frame clones only, with some absent. The table shows 55,000 or so clones, with approximately 84% occurring only once. Sample: PBMCs, taken around atezolizumab (anti-PD-L1) treatment. The receptors were gathered from a middle-aged man with urothelial cancer.

The chain employs TRBV6-1 and TRBJ2-1; D unclear. The germline V gene has CDR1 MNHNS and CDR2 SASEGT. V was shortened by 3 bases and J by 9 bases, with 21 bases between the two germline ends. The CDR3 is 16 residues long. The CDR3 sequence is CASSDPNLASVGEQFF. The CDR3 DNA is TGTGCCAGCAGTGACCCTAACTTAGCTTCAGTTGGTGAGCAGTTCTTC.

The table lists this clone with a count of one. The V call is TRBV7-9, the J call TRBJ1-1, with 7 bases fitting TRBD1. J lost 1 base, V lost 4 bases, and 9 bases had no gene match. The CDR3 consists of 16 residues. From germline, CDR1 is SEHNR and CDR2 FQNEAQ (reference sequence). CDR3 sequence: CASSSATGFWNTEAFF. In DNA form, the CDR3 reads TGTGCCAGCAGCTCAGCGACAGGGTTTTGGAACACTGAAGCTTTCTTT.

The chain recombines TRBV29-1 with TRBJ2-7, with D hard to call. The V end lost 1 base, the J end lost 0 bases, and 7 bases lay between the germline ends. There are 13 residues in the CDR3. Germline CDR1 reads SQVTM; CDR2 reads ANQGSEA. The CDR3 bases are TGCAGCGTTGAAGCAGGAAGCTCCTACGAGCAGTACTTC. This encodes CSVEAGSSYEQYF.

The chain couples TRBV6-1 to TRBJ2-7; perhaps TRBD2 as D (5 bases). The CDR3 contains 11 residues. V was pared by 7 bases and J by 6 bases, with 10 bases between. Germline V gene data show CDR1 as MNHNS and CDR2 as SASEGT. In DNA form, the CDR3 reads TGTGCCAGCACGAGGGCCCTCGAGCAGTACTTC. This gives the protein CASTRALEQYF.

The chain links TRBV28 to TRBJ1-1; 9 nucleotides align to TRBD1. Germline assignment: CDR1 MDHEN and CDR2 SYDVKM. The CDR3 length is 14 residues. The V gene end was trimmed by 5 bases and the J gene end by 5 bases; junction bases not matched to a gene: 6. CDR3 in DNA: TGTGCCAGCAGTCCGGGACAGGGAACAACTGAAGCTTTCTTT. Protein: CASSPGQGTTEAFF.

CDR3 DNA: TGTGCCAGCAGACTCGACAGGGGTTATAATGAGCAGTTCTTC. This gives the protein CASRLDRGYNEQFF. The chain is built from TRBV6-5 and TRBJ2-1; TRBD1 matches at 8 bases. V shed 6 bases, J shed 7 bases, and the junction held 8 bases outside the gene matches. The CDR3 extends over 14 amino acids. CDR1 MNHEY and CDR2 SVGAGI come from the germline V gene.

The J gene is TRBJ2-1, the V gene TRBV29-1, with D perhaps matching TRBD1 (6 bases). Germline V gene data show CDR1 as SQVTM and CDR2 as ANQGSEA. V lost 8 bases, J lost 6 bases, and 14 bases lay in between. The CDR3 sequence is 12 residues long. Written as DNA, the CDR3 is TGCAGCTCCTCCCTAGGGGGCAATGAGCAGTTCTTC. Amino acids: CSSSLGGNEQFF.

The chain couples TRBV6-1 to TRBJ2-7, with 8 nucleotides matching TRBD1. Germline CDR1 is MNHNS and CDR2 is SASEGT. V gave up 7 bases and J gave up 3 bases; unmatched junction bases: 2. The CDR3 has 12 residues. CDR3 region: CASTGQGYEQYF. DNA for the CDR3: TGTGCCAGCACCGGACAGGGCTACGAGCAGTACTTC.

CDR3 coding DNA: TGTGCCAGCAGTGCTGCCAGGAATTACGAGCAGTACTTC. It codes for CASSAARNYEQYF. The rearrangement uses TRBV2 and TRBJ2-7; the D is unclear. Trimming left V 4 bases short and J 4 bases short, with 11 bases between. The CDR3 covers 13 residues. Germline V lookup: CDR1 SNHLY, CDR2 FYNNEI.

The genes are TRBV5-6 and TRBJ1-4, with D unclear. CDR1 and CDR2 (germline): SGHDT, YYEEEE. The CDR3 runs to 15 residues. V was trimmed by 3 bases and J by 7 bases, leaving 16 bases between them. CDR3 region: CASSSIEGIGEKLFF. CDR3 nucleotide sequence: TGTGCCAGCAGCTCAATCGAGGGAATTGGTGAAAAACTGTTTTTT.

This CDR3 reads CASSLLEGQGGGELFF. The DNA of the CDR3 is TGTGCCAGCAGCTTGTTAGAAGGTCAGGGCGGCGGGGAGCTGTTTTTT. The rearrangement joins TRBV5-5 to TRBJ2-2; possibly TRBD1 for D (5 bases). V was clipped by 1 base and J by 7 bases, with 17 bases between them. The CDR3 consists of 16 residues. Germline-derived CDR1 and CDR2 are SGHKS and YYEKEE (reference sequence).

This chain joins TRBV29-1 and TRBJ2-2, with 7 bases matching TRBD1. Losses at the gene ends were 6 bases for V and 2 bases for J; bases not matched to a gene: 6. Looked up from germline, CDR1 is SQVTM and CDR2 is ANQGSEA. The CDR3 length is 14 residues. CDR3: CSVLQGLNTGELFF. Written as DNA, the CDR3 is TGCAGCGTACTACAGGGGCTTAACACCGGGGAGCTGTTTTTT.

Note on this clone: An end of the junction differs from the germline gene, which may be a read error. This chain uses TRBV28 with TRBJ2-4; 12 bases match TRBD2. The CDR3 sequence is 18 residues long. Germline V CDR1 and CDR2: MDHEN, SYDVKM. The CDR3 region is CASSLPSLAGGRENIQYF. DNA of the CDR3: TGTGCCAGCAGTTTACCGTCTCTAGCGGGAGGGAGGGAAAACATTCAGTACTTT.

The chain employs TRBV10-3 and TRBJ2-1; 9 bases match TRBD1. Germline CDR1 reads ENHRY; CDR2 reads SYGVKD. The V and J ends lost 3 bases and 2 bases, in that order; junction bases with no gene match: 5. The CDR3 sequence is 16 residues long. The CDR3 spells CAISEPGQGAYNEQFF. The CDR3, as DNA: TGTGCCATCAGTGAACCGGGACAGGGTGCCTACAATGAGCAGTTCTTC.

This sequence joins TRBV27 and TRBJ1-5; 7 nucleotides line up with TRBD1. Germline trimming cut 4 bases from V and 2 bases from J; bases unmatched to any gene: 5. Germline CDR1 MNHEY, CDR2 SMNVEV (reference sequence). CDR3 length equals 15 residues. In DNA form, the CDR3 reads TGTGCCAGCAGTTCCGGGACAGCCCGCAATCAGCCCCAGCATTTT. Its translation: CASSSGTARNQPQHF.

The chain carries TRBV2 and TRBJ2-7; D may be TRBD2 (6 bases). The CDR3 is made up of 14 amino acids. V was clipped by 5 bases and J by 3 bases, with 14 bases between them. CDR1 and CDR2 (germline): SNHLY, FYNNEI. The CDR3 region is CASSLVRRDYEQYF. Here the CDR3 DNA reads TGTGCCAGCAGTCTAGTAAGGAGGGACTACGAGCAGTACTTC.

The chain couples TRBV6-5 to TRBJ2-1; weak D call: TRBD2 (6 bases). Trimming removed 4 bases from V and 8 bases from J, with 9 bases in between. CDR1 and CDR2 from the germline V gene are MNHEY and SVGAGI. This CDR3 contains 12 residues. The CDR3, as DNA: TGTGCCAGCAGTTCACCTAGCGATGAGCAGTTCTTC. Its translation: CASSSPSDEQFF.

The chain recombines TRBV29-1 with TRBJ2-2; TRBD2 matches 10 bases. CDR1 is SQVTM, CDR2 ANQGSEA, per germline. V dropped 6 bases and J dropped 5; count of bases not matched to a gene: 9. The CDR3 contains 15 residues. The CDR3: CSVDRIAGGTGELFF. The CDR3, as DNA: TGCAGCGTCGACCGCATAGCGGGAGGAACCGGGGAGCTGTTTTTT.

The chain recombines TRBV5-1 with TRBJ2-7; D is possibly TRBD1 (5 bases). Trimming removed 4 bases at V and 6 bases at J, with 14 bases between. Germline V CDR1 and CDR2: SGHRS, YFSETQ. CDR3 length: 13 amino acids. The CDR3 protein is CASSLFQGGEQYF. As DNA, the CDR3 is TGCGCCAGCAGCCTCTTCCAGGGCGGCGAGCAGTACTTC.

V and J are TRBV11-2 and TRBJ2-2; 8 bases are a match to TRBD1. CDR1 and CDR2 (germline): SGHAT, FQNNGV. Trimming cost V 6 bases and J 4 bases; bases outside gene matches: 10. This CDR3 is 16 amino acids long. CDR3 in amino acids: CASSPGQAMATGELFF. The CDR3 DNA follows: TGTGCCAGCAGTCCGGGACAGGCGATGGCCACCGGGGAGCTGTTTTTT.

For the CDR3, the DNA is TGCAGCGTCCTTGGCGGGAGGGTCGATACGCAGTATTTT. This encodes CSVLGGRVDTQYF. J is TRBJ2-3 and V is TRBV29-1; 9 nucleotides match TRBD2. With 6 bases clipped from V and 6 bases from J, the junction kept 7 bases outside the gene matches. Per the germline V gene, CDR1 is SQVTM and CDR2 is ANQGSEA. This CDR3 has 13 residues.

The chain uses TRBV5-6 and TRBJ1-2; no reliable D call. Trimming shortened V by 2 bases and J by 6 bases, and 14 bases separated the two germline ends. The CDR3 extends over 14 amino acids. The V gene's germline CDR1 is SGHDT and CDR2 YYEEEE. CDR3 sequence (DNA): TGTGCCAGCAGCTTCCCTGACAAAGTCGATGGCTACACCTTC. This gives the protein CASSFPDKVDGYTF.

The chain employs TRBV9 and TRBJ2-3, with 7 bases fitting TRBD2. Germline loops: CDR1 SGDLS, CDR2 YYNGEE. V was pared by 1 base and J by 4 bases, with 12 bases of the junction left unmatched. CDR3 length: 17 residues. This CDR3 reads CASSVSPPGLAADTQYF. For the CDR3, the DNA is TGTGCCAGCAGCGTATCCCCCCCCGGCCTAGCGGCAGATACGCAGTATTTT.

This chain links TRBV4-2 with TRBJ2-7; TRBD1 might be the D (5 bases). The CDR3 covers 14 residues. CDR1 and CDR2 from the germline V gene are LGHNA and YNFKEQ. The V and J ends lost 4 bases and 4 bases respectively, with 14 bases between them. The DNA for the CDR3 is TGTGCCAGCAGCCCGAGGACATTCTCTTACGAGCAGTACTTC. Translation: CASSPRTFSYEQYF.

This clone was recorded only once. The chain uses TRBV2 and TRBJ2-7; a weak D match, TRBD1 (6 bases). The germline V gene has CDR1 SNHLY and CDR2 FYNNEI. V lost 7 bases and J 2 bases, leaving 18 bases between the germline ends. There are 15 residues in the CDR3. The CDR3 region is CASKLQGGLAYEQYF. The CDR3, as DNA: TGTGCCAGCAAACTACAGGGCGGTTTGGCCTACGAGCAGTACTTC.

V usage is TRBV9 and J usage is TRBJ2-7, with TRBD1 matching over 8 bases. Germline-derived CDR1 and CDR2 are SGDLS and YYNGEE. Trimming at V came to 0 bases and at J to 6 bases, leaving 5 bases not matched to a gene. The CDR3 loop spans 14 amino acids. CDR3 DNA sequence: TGTGCCAGCAGCGTAGTGAGCGGACAGGGCGAGCAGTACTTC. This gives the protein CASSVVSGQGEQYF.

The chain uses TRBV4-2 and TRBJ2-1, with 11 positions matching TRBD2. Unmatched junction bases numbered 3, after V lost 2 bases and J lost 3 bases. Per germline, CDR1 LGHNA and CDR2 YNFKEQ. The CDR3 is made up of 16 amino acids. CDR3 sequence (DNA): TGTGCCAGCAGCCAACCAGGGACTAGCGGCTACAATGAGCAGTTCTTC. Encoded protein: CASSQPGTSGYNEQFF.

This rearrangement joins TRBV7-2 to TRBJ2-7; 10 bases fit TRBD1. The CDR3 has 15 residues. V gave up 7 bases and J gave up 3 bases; unmatched junction bases: 9. From germline, CDR1 is SGHTA and CDR2 FQGNSA. DNA of the CDR3: TGTGCCAGCACCGTAACGGGACAGGGGATCTACGAGCAGTACTTC. It encodes CASTVTGQGIYEQYF. Using reference TRBV7-2 and TRBJ2-7 for the parts outside the CDR3, the full variable domain is GAGVSQSPSNKVTEKGKDVELRCDPISGHTALYWYRQSLGQGLEFLIYFQGNSAPDKSGLPSDRFSAERTGGSVSTLTIQRTQQEDSAVYLCASTVTGQGIYEQYFGPGTRLTVT.

The chain uses TRBV2 and TRBJ2-1, with TRBD2 matching over 13 bases. Germline CDR1 and CDR2: SNHLY and FYNNEI. V was pared by 0 bases and J by 8 bases, with 16 bases of the junction left unmatched. This CDR3 has 20 residues. CDR3 amino acids: CASSEAGGRVGLAGVYEQFF. CDR3 bases: TGTGCCAGCAGTGAAGCTGGTGGGAGGGTTGGACTAGCGGGAGTATATGAGCAGTTCTTC.